Below are 16 T cell receptor beta chains sequenced from a single sample in a study of blood T cell repertoires in COVID-19. Libraries were prepared by immunoSEQ multiplex PCR; TCRdb keeps only in-frame clonotypes and omits some of them. The profile shows 130,000 to 150,000 clones, 75% to 90% of them singletons. Sequencing used peripheral blood. The source is a woman aged 55-70 years with active COVID-19.

The chain links TRBV19 to TRBJ1-1; D remains ambiguous. From germline, CDR1 is LNHDA and CDR2 SQIVND (reference sequence). The CDR3 runs 13 residues. Trimming pared 2 bases from V and 3 bases from J, leaving 7 bases between. The CDR3 bases are TGTGCCAGTAGTATACTGGGAGACACTGAAGCTTTCTTT. Translating gives CASSILGDTEAFF.

To note about this clone: Other DNA sequences in the sample encode the same CDR3. The chain couples TRBV28 to TRBJ1-4; D unclear. This CDR3 spans 12 amino acids. The germline V gene has CDR1 MDHEN and CDR2 SYDVKM. V dropped 7 bases and J dropped 0 bases, with 3 bases sitting between them. DNA for the CDR3: TGTGCCAGCACCACAACTAATGAAAAACTGTTTTTT. Encoded protein: CASTTTNEKLFF.

This chain uses TRBV5-5 with TRBJ1-1; 10 bases line up with TRBD1. Losses at the gene ends were 2 bases for V and 2 bases for J; bases not matched to a gene: 15. Germline V gene data show CDR1 as SGHKS and CDR2 as YYEKEE (reference sequence). This CDR3 has 19 residues. CDR3 region: CASSLIPGTGVGKNTEAFF. In nucleotides, the CDR3 is TGTGCCAGCAGCTTAATACCGGGGACAGGGGTTGGCAAAAACACTGAAGCTTTCTTT.

The genes are TRBV4-3 and TRBJ2-1, with D tentatively TRBD2 (6 bases). Germline V gene sequence: CDR1 LGHNA, CDR2 YSLEER. The V and J ends lost 3 bases and 0 bases respectively, with 15 bases between them. This CDR3 spans 17 amino acids. Here the CDR3 DNA reads TGCGCCAGCAGCCACCTATCGGGACTCAGCTCCTACAATGAGCAGTTCTTC. Amino acid sequence: CASSHLSGLSSYNEQFF.

The rearrangement links TRBV6-2 or TRBV6-3 to TRBJ2-2; D is unresolved. The CDR3 runs to 17 residues. The V end lost 0 bases, the J end lost 5 bases, and 16 bases lay between the germline ends. CDR1 is MNHEY and CDR2 is SVGEGT in the germline V gene. CDR3 bases: TGTGCCAGCAGTTACTCGGGTTCCGGGTTGAGAACCGGGGAGCTGTTTTTT. Protein product: CASSYSGSGLRTGELFF.

The chain couples TRBV5-8 to TRBJ2-5; D gene unclear. The germline V gene has CDR1 SGHTS and CDR2 YDEGEE. V was shortened by 2 bases and J by 7 bases, with 18 bases between the two germline ends. This CDR3 is built from 15 residues. In nucleotides, the CDR3 is TGTGCCAGCAGCTTAAAAGGCTCCCCAGGTTCGACCCAGTACTTC. This codes for CASSLKGSPGSTQYF.

The chain has TRBV18 and TRBJ1-2; D gene uncertain. Trimming removed 6 bases from V and 6 bases from J, with 14 bases in between. CDR1 is KGHSH and CDR2 is LQKENI in the germline V gene. This CDR3 has 13 residues. CDR3: CASSLGLGNGYTF. The CDR3, as DNA: TGTGCCAGCTCGCTAGGGCTCGGGAATGGCTACACCTTC.

This clone has a single count. CDR3 in amino acids: CASSYSRLATGDEQYF. The DNA for the CDR3 is TGTGCCAGCAGTTACTCCCGACTAGCGACCGGCGACGAGCAGTACTTC. The V call is TRBV6-2 or TRBV6-3, the J call TRBJ2-7, with 8 bases lining up with TRBD2. There are 16 residues in the CDR3. Germline trimming cut 0 bases from V and 5 bases from J; bases unmatched to any gene: 9. Germline assignment: CDR1 MNHEY and CDR2 SVGEGT.

The CDR3 coding sequence is TGTGCCAGCCACAAGGGGCTACAGGGAACCGGCACAGATACGCAGTATTTT. It translates to CASHKGLQGTGTDTQYF. This chain connects TRBV28 to TRBJ2-3, with D possibly TRBD1 on 6 matching bases. The CDR3 is 17 amino acids. V dropped 8 bases and J dropped 1 base, with 22 bases sitting between them. The germline CDR1 and CDR2 sequences are MDHEN and SYDVKM.

The J gene is TRBJ1-6, the V gene TRBV27; D ambiguous. Trimming stripped 4 bases from V and 0 bases from J, with 4 bases between. The CDR3 totals 14 residues. The germline CDR1 and CDR2 sequences are MNHEY and SMNVEV (reference sequence). The CDR3 coding sequence is TGTGCCAGCAGTTCCGGCTCCTATAATTCACCCCTCCACTTT. Its translation is CASSSGSYNSPLHF.

The V call is TRBV28, the J call TRBJ2-3; D is ambiguous. In germline, CDR1 is MDHEN, CDR2 SYDVKM. Deletions cut 3 bases from V and 3 bases from J, with 19 bases between. The CDR3 is 17 residues long. In DNA, the CDR3 is TGTGCCAGCAGTTTCCCCCTGCGAGGCCACCGGACAGATACGCAGTATTTT. It yields the protein CASSFPLRGHRTDTQYF.

The chain uses TRBV5-1 and TRBJ2-7; TRBD2 matches 7 bases. This CDR3 contains 15 residues. Germline V gives CDR1 SGHRS, CDR2 YFSETQ. V shed 0 bases and J 7 bases; nucleotides not matched to a gene: 10. This chain's CDR3 is CASSLVASGIGEQYF. The CDR3 DNA reads TGCGCCAGCAGCTTGGTGGCCAGCGGGATTGGGGAGCAGTACTTC.

V is TRBV7-3 and J is TRBJ2-4; 7 bases match TRBD2. Germline-derived CDR1 and CDR2 are SGHTA and FQGTGA. There are 18 residues in the CDR3. The trim removed 6 bases at V and 3 bases at J, leaving 17 bases unmatched. The CDR3 nucleotides read TGTGCCAGCAGTCCCGACCCGGGATTCCCTAGCGGCAAAAACATTCAGTACTTC. Amino acids: CASSPDPGFPSGKNIQYF. Full variable domain (missing parts from reference TRBV7-3 and TRBJ2-4): GAGVSQTPSNKVTEKGKYVELRCDPISGHTALYWYRQSLGQGPEFLIYFQGTGAADDSGLPNDRFFAVRPEGSVSTLKIQRTERGDSAVYLCASSPDPGFPSGKNIQYFGAGTRLSVL.

V gene TRBV11-2 combines with J gene TRBJ2-7, with D perhaps matching TRBD2 (6 bases). This CDR3 has 17 amino acids. The germline gives CDR1 SGHAT, CDR2 FQNNGV. V was cut by 2 bases and J by 0 bases, with 17 bases left in between. The CDR3, as DNA: TGTGCCAGCAGCTTATTTCTAGCGCGACAATCCTCCTACGAGCAGTACTTC. Its protein is CASSLFLARQSSYEQYF.

V gene TRBV28 combines with J gene TRBJ1-1; D may be TRBD1 (5 bases). Germline lookup yields CDR1 MDHEN and CDR2 SYDVKM. CDR3 length: 15 residues. V lost 3 bases and J 3 bases, leaving 14 bases between the germline ends. As DNA, the CDR3 is TGTGCCAGCAGTTTGGGGGGAAGGACGGACACTGAAGCTTTCTTT. Translating it yields CASSLGGRTDTEAFF.

The chain couples TRBV5-1 to TRBJ2-7; 8 nucleotides line up with TRBD1. The germline gives CDR1 SGHRS, CDR2 YFSETQ. This CDR3 region has 14 residues. V shed 2 bases, J shed 1 base, and the junction held 2 bases outside the gene matches. The CDR3 loop reads CASSLQGGSYEQYF. The CDR3 DNA sequence: TGCGCCAGCAGCTTACAGGGGGGATCCTACGAGCAGTACTTC. Supplemented by reference TRBV5-1 and TRBJ2-7, the full variable domain reads KAGVTQTPRYLIKTRGQQVTLSCSPISGHRSVSWYQQTPGQGLQFLFEYFSETQRNKGNFPGRFSGRQFSNSRSEMNVSTLELGDSALYLCASSLQGGSYEQYFGPGTRLTVT.